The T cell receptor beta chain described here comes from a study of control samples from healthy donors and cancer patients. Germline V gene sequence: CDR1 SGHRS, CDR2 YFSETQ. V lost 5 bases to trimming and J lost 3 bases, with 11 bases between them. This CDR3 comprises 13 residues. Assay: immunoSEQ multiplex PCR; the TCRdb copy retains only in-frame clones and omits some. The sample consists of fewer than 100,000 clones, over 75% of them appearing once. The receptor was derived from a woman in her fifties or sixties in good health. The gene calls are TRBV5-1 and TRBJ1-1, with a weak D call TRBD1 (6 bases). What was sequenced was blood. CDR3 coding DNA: TGCGCCAGCAGTTATACAGGGTACACTGAAGCTTTCTTT. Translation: CASSYTGYTEAFF.